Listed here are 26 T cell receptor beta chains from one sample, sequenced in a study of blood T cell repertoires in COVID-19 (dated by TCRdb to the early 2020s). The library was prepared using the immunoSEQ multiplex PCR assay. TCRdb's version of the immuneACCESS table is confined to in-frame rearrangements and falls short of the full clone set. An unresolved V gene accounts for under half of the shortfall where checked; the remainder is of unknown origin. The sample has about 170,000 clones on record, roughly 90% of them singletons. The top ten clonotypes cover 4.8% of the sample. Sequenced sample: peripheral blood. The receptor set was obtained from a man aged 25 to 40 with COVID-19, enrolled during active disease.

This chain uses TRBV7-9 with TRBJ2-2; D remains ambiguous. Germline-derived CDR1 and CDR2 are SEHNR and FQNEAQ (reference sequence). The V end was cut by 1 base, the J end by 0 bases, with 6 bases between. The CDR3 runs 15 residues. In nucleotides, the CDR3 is TGTGCCAGCAGCTTAGAGAGTCCGAACACCGGGGAGCTGTTTTTT. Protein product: CASSLESPNTGELFF. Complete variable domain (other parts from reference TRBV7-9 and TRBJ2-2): DTGVSQNPRHKITKRGQNVTFRCDPISEHNRLYWYRQTLGQGPEFLTYFQNEAQLEKSRLLSDRFSAERPKGSFSTLEIQRTEQGDSAMYLCASSLESPNTGELFFGEGSRLTVL.

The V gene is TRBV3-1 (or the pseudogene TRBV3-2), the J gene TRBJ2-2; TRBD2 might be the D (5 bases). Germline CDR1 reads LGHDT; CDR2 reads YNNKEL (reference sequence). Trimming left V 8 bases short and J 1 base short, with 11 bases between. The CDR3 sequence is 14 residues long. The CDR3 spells CASQGSLNTGELFF. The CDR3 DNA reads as TGTGCCAGCCAAGGGAGCCTGAACACCGGGGAGCTGTTTTTT.

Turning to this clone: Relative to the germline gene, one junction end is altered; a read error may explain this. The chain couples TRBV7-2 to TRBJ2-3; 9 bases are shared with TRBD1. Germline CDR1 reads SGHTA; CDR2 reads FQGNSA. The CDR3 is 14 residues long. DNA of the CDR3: TGTGCTAGCAGCCAGGACAGGGGAGGAGATACGCAGTATTTT. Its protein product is CASSQDRGGDTQYF.

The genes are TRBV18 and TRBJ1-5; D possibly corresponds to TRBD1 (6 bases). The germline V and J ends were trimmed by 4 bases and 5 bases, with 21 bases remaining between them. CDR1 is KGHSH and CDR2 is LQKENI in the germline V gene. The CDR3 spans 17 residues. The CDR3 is CASSRSRGEWTDQPQHF. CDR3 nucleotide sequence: TGTGCCAGCTCACGTTCTAGAGGCGAATGGACAGATCAGCCCCAGCATTTT.

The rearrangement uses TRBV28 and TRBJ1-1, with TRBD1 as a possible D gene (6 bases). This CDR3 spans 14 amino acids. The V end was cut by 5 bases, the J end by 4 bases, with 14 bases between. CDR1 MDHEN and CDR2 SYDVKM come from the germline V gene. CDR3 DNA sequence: TGTGCCAGCAGTCCAACAGGGCTGGGCACTGAAGCTTTCTTT. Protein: CASSPTGLGTEAFF. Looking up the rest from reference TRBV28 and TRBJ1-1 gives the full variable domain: DVKVTQSSRYLVKRTGEKVFLECVQDMDHENMFWYRQDPGLGLRLIYFSYDVKMKEKGDIPEGYSVSREKKERFSLILESASTNQTSMYLCASSPTGLGTEAFFGQGTRLTVV.

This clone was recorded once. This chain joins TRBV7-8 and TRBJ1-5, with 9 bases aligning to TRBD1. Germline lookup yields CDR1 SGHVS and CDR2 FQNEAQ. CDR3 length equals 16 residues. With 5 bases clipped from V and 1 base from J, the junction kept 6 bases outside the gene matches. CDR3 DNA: TGTGCCAGCAGCCGACAGGGGGAGGCGAGCAATCAGCCCCAGCATTTT. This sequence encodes CASSRQGEASNQPQHF.

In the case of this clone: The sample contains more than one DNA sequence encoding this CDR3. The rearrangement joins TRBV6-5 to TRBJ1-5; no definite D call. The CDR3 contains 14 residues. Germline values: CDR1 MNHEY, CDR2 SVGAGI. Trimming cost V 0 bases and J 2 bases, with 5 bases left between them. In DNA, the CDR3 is TGTGCCAGCAGTTACTCGAGAGGCAATCAGCCCCAGCATTTT. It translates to CASSYSRGNQPQHF.

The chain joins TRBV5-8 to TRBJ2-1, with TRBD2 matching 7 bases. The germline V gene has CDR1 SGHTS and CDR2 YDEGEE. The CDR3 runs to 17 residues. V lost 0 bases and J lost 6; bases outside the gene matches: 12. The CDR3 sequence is CASSLARWRGFPNEQFF. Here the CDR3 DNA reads TGTGCCAGCAGCTTGGCCCGGTGGCGGGGGTTCCCCAATGAGCAGTTCTTC.

As DNA, the CDR3 is TGTGCCAGCATCCCGGGGTTGAACACTGAAGCTTTCTTT. Its protein is CASIPGLNTEAFF. V gene TRBV12-3 or TRBV12-4 combines with J gene TRBJ1-1; D ambiguous. The length of the CDR3 is 13 residues. The V and J ends lost 7 bases and 0 bases respectively, with 9 bases between them.

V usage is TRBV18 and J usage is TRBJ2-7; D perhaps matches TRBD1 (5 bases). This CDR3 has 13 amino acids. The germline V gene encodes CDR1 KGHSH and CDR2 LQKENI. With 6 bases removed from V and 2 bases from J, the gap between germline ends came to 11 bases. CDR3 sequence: CASSRQGTYEQYF. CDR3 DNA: TGTGCCAGCTCGCGGCAGGGTACCTACGAGCAGTACTTC.

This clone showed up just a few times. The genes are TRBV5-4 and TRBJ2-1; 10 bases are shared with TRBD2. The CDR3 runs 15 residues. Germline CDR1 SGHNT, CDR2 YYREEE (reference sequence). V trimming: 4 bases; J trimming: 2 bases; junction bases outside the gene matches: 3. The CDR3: CASSRTSGPYNEQFF. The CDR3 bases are TGTGCCAGCAGCAGGACTAGCGGCCCCTACAATGAGCAGTTCTTC.

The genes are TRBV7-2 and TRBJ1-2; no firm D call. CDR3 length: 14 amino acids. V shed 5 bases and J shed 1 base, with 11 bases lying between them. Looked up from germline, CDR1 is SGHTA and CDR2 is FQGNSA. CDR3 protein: CASSRPSDNYGYTF. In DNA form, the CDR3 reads TGTGCCAGCAGCCGGCCTAGTGATAACTATGGCTACACCTTC.

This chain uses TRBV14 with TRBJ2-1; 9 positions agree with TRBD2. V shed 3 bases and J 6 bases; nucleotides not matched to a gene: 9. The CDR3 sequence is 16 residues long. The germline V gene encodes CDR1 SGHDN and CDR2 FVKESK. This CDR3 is CASSHSLSSGANEQFF. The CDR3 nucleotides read TGTGCCAGCAGCCACTCTCTTTCTAGCGGGGCCAATGAGCAGTTCTTC.

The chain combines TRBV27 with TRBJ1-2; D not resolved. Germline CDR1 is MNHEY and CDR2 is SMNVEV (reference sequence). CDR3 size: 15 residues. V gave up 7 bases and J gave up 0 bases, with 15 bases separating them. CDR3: CASKRERATNYGYTF. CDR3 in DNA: TGTGCCAGCAAGCGAGAGCGGGCGACTAACTATGGCTACACCTTC.

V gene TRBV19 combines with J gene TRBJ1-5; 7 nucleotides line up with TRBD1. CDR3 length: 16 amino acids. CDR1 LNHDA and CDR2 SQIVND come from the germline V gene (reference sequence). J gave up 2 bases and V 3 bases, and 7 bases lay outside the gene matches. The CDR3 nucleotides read TGTGCCAGTAGTATGGAAGGGGGCTTAGGCAATCAGCCCCAGCATTTT. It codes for CASSMEGGLGNQPQHF. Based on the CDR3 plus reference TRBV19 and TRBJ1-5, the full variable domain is DGGITQSPKYLFRKEGQNVTLSCEQNLNHDAMYWYRQDPGQGLRLIYYSQIVNDFQKGDIAEGYSVSREKKESFPLTVTSAQKNPTAFYLCASSMEGGLGNQPQHFGDGTRLSIL.

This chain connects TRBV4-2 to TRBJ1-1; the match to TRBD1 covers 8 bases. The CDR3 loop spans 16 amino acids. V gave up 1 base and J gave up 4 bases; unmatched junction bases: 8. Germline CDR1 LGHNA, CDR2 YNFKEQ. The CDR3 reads CASSQAFGQGGTEAFF. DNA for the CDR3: TGTGCCAGCAGCCAAGCGTTCGGACAGGGAGGCACTGAAGCTTTCTTT.

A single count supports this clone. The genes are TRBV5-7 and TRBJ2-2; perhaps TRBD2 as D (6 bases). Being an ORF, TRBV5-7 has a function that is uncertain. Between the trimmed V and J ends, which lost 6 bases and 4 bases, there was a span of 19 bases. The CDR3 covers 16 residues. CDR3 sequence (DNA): TGTGCCAGCAACAAAAGTGGGGGGTTCGGCACCGGGGAGCTGTTTTTT. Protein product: CASNKSGGFGTGELFF.

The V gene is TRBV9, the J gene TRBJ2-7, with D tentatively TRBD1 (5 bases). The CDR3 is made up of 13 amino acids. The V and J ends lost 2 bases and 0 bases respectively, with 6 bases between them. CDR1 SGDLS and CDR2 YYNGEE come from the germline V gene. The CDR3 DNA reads TGTGCCAGCAGCGTGGACATCTCCTACGAGCAGTACTTC. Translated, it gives CASSVDISYEQYF.

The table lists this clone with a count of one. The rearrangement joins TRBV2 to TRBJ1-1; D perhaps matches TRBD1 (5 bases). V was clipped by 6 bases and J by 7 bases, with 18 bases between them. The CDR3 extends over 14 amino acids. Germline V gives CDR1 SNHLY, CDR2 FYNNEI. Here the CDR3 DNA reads TGTGCCAGCAGATCAGGGTACCTCGGTGGTGAAGCTTTCTTT. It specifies CASRSGYLGGEAFF. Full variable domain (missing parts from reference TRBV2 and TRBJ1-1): EPEVTQTPSHQVTQMGQEVILRCVPISNHLYFYWYRQILGQKVEFLVSFYNNEISEKSEIFDDQFSVERPDGSNFTLKIRSTKLEDSAMYFCASRSGYLGGEAFFGQGTRLTVV.

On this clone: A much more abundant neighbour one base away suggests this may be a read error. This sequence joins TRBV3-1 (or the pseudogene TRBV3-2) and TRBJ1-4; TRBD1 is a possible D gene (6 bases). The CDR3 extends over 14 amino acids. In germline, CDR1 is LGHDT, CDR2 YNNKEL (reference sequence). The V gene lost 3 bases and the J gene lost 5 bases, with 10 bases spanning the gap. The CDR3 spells CASSHRGPNEKLFF. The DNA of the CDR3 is TGTGCCAGCAGCCACAGGGGACCGAATGAAAAACTGTTTTTT.

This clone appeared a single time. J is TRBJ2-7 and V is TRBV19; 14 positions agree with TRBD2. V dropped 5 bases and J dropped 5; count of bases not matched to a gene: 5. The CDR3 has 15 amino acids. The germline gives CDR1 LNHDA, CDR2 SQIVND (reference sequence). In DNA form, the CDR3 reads TGTGCCAGTAGTTCCCGGACTAGCGGGGGGCACGAGCAGTACTTC. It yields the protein CASSSRTSGGHEQYF.

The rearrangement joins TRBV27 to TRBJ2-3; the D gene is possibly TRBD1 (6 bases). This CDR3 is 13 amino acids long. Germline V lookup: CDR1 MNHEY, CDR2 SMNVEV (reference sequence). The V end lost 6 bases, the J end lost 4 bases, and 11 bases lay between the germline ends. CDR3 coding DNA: TGTGCCAGCAGGCTACAGGGTCCAGATACGCAGTATTTT. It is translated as CASRLQGPDTQYF.

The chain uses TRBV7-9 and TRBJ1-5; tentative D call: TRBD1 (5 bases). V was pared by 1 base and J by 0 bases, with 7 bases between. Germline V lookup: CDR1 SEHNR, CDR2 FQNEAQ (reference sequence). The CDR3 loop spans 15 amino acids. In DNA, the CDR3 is TGTGCCAGCAGCTTAGGACAGTATAGCAATCAGCCCCAGCATTTT. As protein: CASSLGQYSNQPQHF.

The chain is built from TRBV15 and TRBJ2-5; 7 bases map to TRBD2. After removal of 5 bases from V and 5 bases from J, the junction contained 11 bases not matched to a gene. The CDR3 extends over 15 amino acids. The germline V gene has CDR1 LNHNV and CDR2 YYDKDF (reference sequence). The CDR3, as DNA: TGTGCCACCAGCCAGACTGGCGGGGGTCGGGAGACCCAGTACTTC. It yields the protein CATSQTGGGRETQYF.

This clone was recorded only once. In DNA, the CDR3 is TGTGCCAGCAGCTTGGGGGCGGGGGGGCAAGATACGCAGTATTTT. Its protein product is CASSLGAGGQDTQYF. This sequence joins TRBV5-4 and TRBJ2-3; TRBD2 matches 9 bases. The CDR3 has 15 residues. From germline, CDR1 is SGHNT and CDR2 YYREEE (reference sequence). V lost 0 bases and J lost 5; bases outside the gene matches: 4.

The CDR3 here is CASSLASGGPRSGYNEQFF. In nucleotides, the CDR3 is TGCGCCAGCAGCTTGGCCAGCGGGGGGCCCCGATCGGGCTACAATGAGCAGTTCTTC. The chain has TRBV5-1 and TRBJ2-1, with 9 bases lining up with TRBD2. V gave up 0 bases and J gave up 3 bases; unmatched junction bases: 13. CDR3 size: 19 residues. The germline V gene encodes CDR1 SGHRS and CDR2 YFSETQ.